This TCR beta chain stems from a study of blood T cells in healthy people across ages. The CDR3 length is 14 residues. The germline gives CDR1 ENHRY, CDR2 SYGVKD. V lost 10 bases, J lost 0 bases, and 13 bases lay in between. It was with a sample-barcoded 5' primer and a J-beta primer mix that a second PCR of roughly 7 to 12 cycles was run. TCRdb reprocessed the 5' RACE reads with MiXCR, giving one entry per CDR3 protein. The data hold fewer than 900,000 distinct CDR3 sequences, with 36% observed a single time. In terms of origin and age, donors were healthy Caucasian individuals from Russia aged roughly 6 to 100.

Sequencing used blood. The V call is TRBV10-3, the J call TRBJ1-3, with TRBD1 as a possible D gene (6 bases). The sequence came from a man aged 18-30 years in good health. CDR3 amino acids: CATRAGDSGNTIYF. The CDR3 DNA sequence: TGTGCCACTCGAGCAGGGGACTCTGGAAACACCATATATTTT.